This T cell receptor beta chain originates from a study of blood T cell repertoires in COVID-19. Profiled with immunoSEQ multiplex PCR; TCRdb holds only in-frame clones, not every one. The sample holds around 270,000 clones; less than 90% are singletons and the top ten take about 1.5%. The TCR sequence derives from a woman in her thirties or forties who had recovered from COVID-19. The sample was peripheral blood.

This chain's CDR3 is CASSPPRVGEGIQYF. DNA of the CDR3: TGTGCCAGCTCACCACCGAGGGTGGGGGAGGGCATTCAGTACTTC. The V and J genes are TRBV18 and TRBJ2-4, with TRBD2 matching 7 bases. This CDR3 has 15 amino acids. V shed 0 bases, J shed 9 bases, and the junction held 8 bases outside the gene matches. Germline CDR1 and CDR2: KGHSH and LQKENI.